These 8 T cell receptor beta chains were sequenced from one sample in a study of blood T cells in healthy people across ages. Together with a sample-barcoded 5' primer, a J-beta primer mix was included in a second PCR lasting about 7 to 11 cycles. A single record per CDR3 protein comes from TCRdb applying MiXCR to the 5' RACE reads. The sample consists of about 1.1 million distinct CDR3 sequences, roughly two fifths of them appearing once. The source material was blood. The receptors stem from a man between 18 and 29 years old in good health.

The chain is built from TRBV28 and TRBJ2-1; possible D gene TRBD2, 7 bases. This CDR3 region has 20 residues. With 3 bases removed from V and 3 bases from J, the gap between germline ends came to 27 bases. The V gene's germline CDR1 is MDHEN and CDR2 SYDVKM. The CDR3 DNA sequence: TGTGCCAGCAGTTTGGGGGGGACAAAACCCCCGGTGGGATTCTACAATGAGCAGTTCTTC. Amino acids: CASSLGGTKPPVGFYNEQFF. The whole variable domain, remainder taken from reference TRBV28 and TRBJ2-1, is DVKVTQSSRYLVKRTGEKVFLECVQDMDHENMFWYRQDPGLGLRLIYFSYDVKMKEKGDIPEGYSVSREKKERFSLILESASTNQTSMYLCASSLGGTKPPVGFYNEQFFGPGTRLTVL.

The chain combines TRBV4-3 with TRBJ1-3, with D maybe TRBD1 (5 bases). Trimming took 4 bases from V and 0 from J, leaving 13 bases between them. Germline V lookup: CDR1 LGHNA, CDR2 YSLEER. This CDR3 has 16 amino acids. The CDR3 loop is CASSRKTDSSGNTIYF. The CDR3 bases are TGCGCCAGCAGCCGAAAGACAGATTCCTCTGGAAACACCATATATTTT.

Here the CDR3 DNA reads TGTGCCAGCAGCCAAGATGAGGGGGGGACTGTAGAAGCCACTGAAGCTTTCTTT. This encodes CASSQDEGGTVEATEAFF. The chain couples TRBV3-1 to TRBJ1-1, with a weak D call TRBD1 (6 bases). The CDR3 is 18 residues long. Germline V gene lookup returns CDR1 LGHDT and CDR2 YNNKEL (reference sequence). Trimming stripped 0 bases from V and 4 bases from J, with 21 bases between.

As regards this clonotype: One end of the junction fails to match germline, which may point to a read error. The chain carries TRBV6-1 and TRBJ1-5; weak D call: TRBD1 (5 bases). The CDR3 consists of 13 residues. Germline V gene data show CDR1 as MNHNS and CDR2 as SASEGT. The CDR3, as DNA: TGTGCCAGCCACACAGGCCTCAATCAGCTCCAGCATTTT. Translating gives CASHTGLNQLQHF.

V is TRBV20-1 and J is TRBJ1-1; a weak D match, TRBD1 (5 bases). V was shortened by 6 bases and J by 11 bases, with 10 bases between the two germline ends. Germline loops: CDR1 DFQATT, CDR2 SNEGSKA (reference sequence). The CDR3 contains 9 residues. The CDR3 sequence is CSANEGAFF. DNA for the CDR3: TGCAGTGCGAACGAGGGGGCTTTCTTT.

The chain carries TRBV14 and TRBJ2-7, with 7 bases matching TRBD1. The CDR3 runs to 14 residues. CDR1 SGHDN and CDR2 FVKESK come from the germline V gene. V lost 4 bases to trimming and J lost 1 base; unmatched junction nucleotides: 4. The CDR3 coding sequence is TGTGCCAGCAGCCGGGACAGTGTTTCCTACGAGCAGTACTTC. Translating gives CASSRDSVSYEQYF.

The rearrangement joins TRBV7-2 to TRBJ2-2; the D gene is possibly TRBD2 (5 bases). V lost 3 bases, J lost 3 bases, and 11 bases lay in between. CDR1 is SGHTA, CDR2 FQGNSA, per germline. The length of the CDR3 is 15 residues. The CDR3 reads CASSLGWGDTGELFF. The CDR3 bases are TGTGCCAGCAGCTTGGGGTGGGGAGACACCGGGGAGCTGTTTTTT.

The J gene is TRBJ2-1, the V gene TRBV6-1; D may be TRBD1 (5 bases). Looked up from germline, CDR1 is MNHNS and CDR2 is SASEGT. The CDR3 length is 13 residues. Trimming took off 1 base at V and 14 bases at J, with 15 bases between the two ends. CDR3 in DNA: TGTGCCAGCAGTGAAGAGGCGGACACCTATAAGTTCTTC. It encodes CASSEEADTYKFF.